The T cell receptor beta chain under discussion was sequenced for a study of blood T cell repertoires in COVID-19. The CDR3 contains 17 residues. After removal of 6 bases from V and 1 base from J, the junction contained 12 bases not matched to a gene. Germline loops: CDR1 ENHRY, CDR2 SYGVKD. Sequencing used immunoSEQ multiplex PCR; TCRdb keeps in-frame clones, though not all of them. The table has under 350,000 clones, around 85% seen once. This clone was observed once. The sequencing input was PBMCs or T cells enriched from blood (not recorded which). The J gene is TRBJ2-5, the V gene TRBV10-3; TRBD2 matches at 9 bases. This sequence originates from a woman in her 40s with acute COVID-19. The CDR3 spells CAIRPARGGGLQETQYF. CDR3 DNA: TGTGCCATCAGACCCGCGCGCGGGGGGGGCCTCCAAGAGACCCAGTACTTC.